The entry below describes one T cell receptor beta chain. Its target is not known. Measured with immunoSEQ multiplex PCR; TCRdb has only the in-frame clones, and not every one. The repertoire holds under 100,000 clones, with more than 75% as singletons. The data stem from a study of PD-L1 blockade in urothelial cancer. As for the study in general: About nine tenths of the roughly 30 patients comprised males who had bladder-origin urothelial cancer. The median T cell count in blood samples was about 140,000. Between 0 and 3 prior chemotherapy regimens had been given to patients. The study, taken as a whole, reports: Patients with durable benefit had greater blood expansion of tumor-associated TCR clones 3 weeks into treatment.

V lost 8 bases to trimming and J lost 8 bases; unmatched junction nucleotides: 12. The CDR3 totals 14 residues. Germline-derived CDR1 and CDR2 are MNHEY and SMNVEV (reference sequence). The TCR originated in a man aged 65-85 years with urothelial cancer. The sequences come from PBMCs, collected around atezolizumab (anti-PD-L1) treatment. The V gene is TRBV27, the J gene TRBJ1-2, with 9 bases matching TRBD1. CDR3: CASGPGQGEEGYTF. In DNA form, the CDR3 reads TGTGCCAGCGGACCGGGACAGGGAGAGGAGGGCTACACCTTC.